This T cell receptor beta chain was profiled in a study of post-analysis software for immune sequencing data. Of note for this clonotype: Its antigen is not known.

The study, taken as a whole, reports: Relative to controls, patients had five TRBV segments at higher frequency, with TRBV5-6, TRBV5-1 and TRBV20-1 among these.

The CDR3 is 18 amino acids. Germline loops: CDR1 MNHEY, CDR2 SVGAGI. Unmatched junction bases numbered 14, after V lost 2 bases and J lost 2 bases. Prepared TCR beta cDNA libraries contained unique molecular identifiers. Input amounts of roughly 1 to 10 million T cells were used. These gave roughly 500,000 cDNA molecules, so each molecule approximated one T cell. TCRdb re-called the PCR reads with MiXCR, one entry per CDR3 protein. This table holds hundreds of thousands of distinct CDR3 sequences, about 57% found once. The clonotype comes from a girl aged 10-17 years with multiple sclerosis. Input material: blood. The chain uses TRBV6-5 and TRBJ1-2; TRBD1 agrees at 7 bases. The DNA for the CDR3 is TGTGCCAGCAGTTACAATTCGGCGGGACAGCTAAGGAACTATGGCTACACCTTC. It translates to CASSYNSAGQLRNYGYTF.